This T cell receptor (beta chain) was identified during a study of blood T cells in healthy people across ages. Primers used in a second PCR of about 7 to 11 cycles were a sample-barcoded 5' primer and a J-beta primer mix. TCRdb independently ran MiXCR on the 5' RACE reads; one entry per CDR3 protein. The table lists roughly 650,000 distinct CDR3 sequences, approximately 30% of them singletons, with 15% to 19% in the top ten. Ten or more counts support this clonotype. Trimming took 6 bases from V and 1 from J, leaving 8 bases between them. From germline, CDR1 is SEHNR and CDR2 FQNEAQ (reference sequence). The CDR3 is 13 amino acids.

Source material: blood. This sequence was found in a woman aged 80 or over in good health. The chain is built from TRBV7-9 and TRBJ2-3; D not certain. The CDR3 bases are TGTGCCAGCAGTAGGGCGGGCACAGATACGCAGTATTTT. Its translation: CASSRAGTDTQYF.